Listed below are T cell receptor beta chains from one sample, sequenced in a study of T-cell memory formation after mild COVID-19. One entry per CDR3 protein results from TCRdb running MiXCR on the 5' RACE reads. The sample contains approximately 440,000 distinct CDR3 sequences, 20% of which appear only once. Sequenced sample: PBMCs or a T cell subset sorted from them (not recorded which). Every receptor here comes from an adult woman who had mild COVID-19 (a few samples of this study predate the infection). Cell type and time point are not known. The CDR3 runs from the conserved cysteine through the conserved F or W. D genes are given only for firm matches. Part of the rows lack a size; the others show once, few, many or a class for expanded clones.

D: -
size: -
V: TRBV9
J: TRBJ1-2
length: 16
CDR3: CASSVMDTPDLRGYTF
DNA: TGTGCCAGCAGCGTAATGGATACACCGGACCTAAGGGGCTACACCTTC

D: -
size: -
V: TRBV7-6
J: TRBJ2-1
length: 15
CDR3: CASSWTGTGNTEQFF
DNA: TGTGCCAGCAGCTGGACCGGGACCGGTAACACTGAGCAGTTCTTC

D: TRBD2
size: few
V: TRBV7-9
J: TRBJ2-1
length: 19
CDR3: CANPPSRTSGRRSYNEQFF
DNA: TGTGCCAACCCTCCCAGTAGGACTAGCGGGAGAAGGTCCTACAATGAGCAGTTCTTC

D: -
size: few
V: TRBV5-1
J: TRBJ2-2
length: 14
CDR3: CASQGLPPPEELFF
DNA: TGCGCCAGCCAGGGACTCCCTCCACCGGAGGAGCTGTTTTTT

D: -
size: -
V: TRBV4-2
J: TRBJ2-7
length: 13
CDR3: CASSQEFIYEQYF
DNA: TGTGCCAGCAGCCAAGAGTTTATTTACGAGCAGTACTTC

D: -
size: -
V: TRBV7-3
J: TRBJ2-2
length: 18
CDR3: CASSLQVGGAANTGELFF
DNA: TGTGCCAGCAGCTTACAAGTCGGCGGGGCTGCGAACACCGGGGAGCTGTTTTTT

D: -
size: -
V: TRBV10-3
J: TRBJ2-2
length: 14
CDR3: CAIAGNRVTGELFF
DNA: TGTGCCATCGCGGGTAATAGGGTTACCGGGGAGCTGTTTTTT

D: -
size: -
V: TRBV12-3/TRBV12-4
J: TRBJ1-3
length: 14
CDR3: CASSLDVRGNTIYF
DNA: TGTGCCAGCAGTTTAGACGTGCGTGGAAACACCATATATTTT

D: -
size: -
V: TRBV24-1
J: TRBJ1-5
length: 14
CDR3: CATSGAAGDQPQHF
DNA: TGTGCCACCAGTGGAGCGGCAGGCGATCAGCCCCAGCATTTT

D: TRBD1
size: many
V: TRBV5-1
J: TRBJ2-7
length: 14
CDR3: CASSGGTGSYEQYF
DNA: TGCGCCAGCAGCGGCGGGACAGGGAGCTACGAGCAGTACTTC

D: -
size: -
V: TRBV27
J: TRBJ1-4
length: 14
CDR3: CASSIIGRNEKLFF
DNA: TGTGCCAGCAGTATCATCGGACGGAATGAAAAACTGTTTTTT

D: TRBD2
size: -
V: TRBV19
J: TRBJ2-2
length: 15
CDR3: CASSRLAGARGELFF
DNA: TGTGCCAGTAGCCGACTAGCGGGAGCTAGGGGGGAGCTGTTTTTT

D: -
size: few
V: TRBV18
J: TRBJ2-1
length: 14
CDR3: CASSPLAAYNEQFF
DNA: TGTGCCAGCTCACCATTAGCGGCTTACAATGAGCAGTTCTTC

D: -
size: -
V: TRBV6-6
J: TRBJ1-3
length: 13
CDR3: CASSSIVGDTIYF
DNA: TGTGCCAGCAGTTCCATAGTCGGAGACACCATATATTTT

D: -
size: -
V: TRBV12-3/TRBV12-4
J: TRBJ1-5
length: 15
CDR3: CASSLRGREGQPQHF
DNA: TGTGCCAGCAGTTTGAGGGGTAGGGAGGGTCAGCCCCAGCATTTT

D: -
size: many
V: TRBV5-6
J: TRBJ2-1
length: 16
CDR3: CASSLGPPSSYNEQFF
DNA: TGTGCCAGCAGCTTGGGTCCCCCGAGCTCCTACAATGAGCAGTTCTTC

D: -
size: few
V: TRBV20-1
J: TRBJ2-7
length: 16
CDR3: CSARPHPLRAVYEQYF
DNA: TGCAGTGCTAGACCGCACCCCCTCCGGGCGGTCTACGAGCAGTACTTC

D: -
size: -
V: TRBV28
J: TRBJ2-7
length: 14
CDR3: CASSRTGLSHEQYF
DNA: TGTGCCAGCAGTAGAACAGGGTTATCCCACGAGCAGTACTTC

D: TRBD2
size: few
V: TRBV20-1
J: TRBJ2-3
length: 15
CDR3: CSARSASGNTDTQYF
DNA: TGCAGTGCTAGAAGCGCTAGCGGAAACACAGATACGCAGTATTTT

D: -
size: -
V: TRBV10-3
J: TRBJ2-5
length: 15
CDR3: CAISESGHTQETQYF
DNA: TGTGCCATCAGTGAGTCGGGACACACTCAAGAGACCCAGTACTTC

D: TRBD1
size: -
V: TRBV15
J: TRBJ2-7
length: 15
CDR3: CATSPPGQGLREQYF
DNA: TGTGCCACCAGCCCTCCGGGACAGGGGCTAAGGGAGCAGTACTTC

D: -
size: many
V: TRBV12-3/TRBV12-4
J: TRBJ1-1
length: 15
CDR3: CAITGGRIKNTEAFF
DNA: TGTGCCATCACGGGGGGGCGGATCAAGAACACTGAAGCTTTCTTT

D: TRBD1
size: few
V: TRBV24-1
J: TRBJ2-5
length: 14
CDR3: CATSSWTGQETQYF
DNA: TGTGCCACCAGTTCGTGGACAGGTCAAGAGACCCAGTACTTC

D: -
size: few
V: TRBV5-1
J: TRBJ1-3
length: 15
CDR3: CASSLVGSPGNTIYF
DNA: TGCGCCAGCAGCTTGGTAGGAAGCCCTGGAAACACCATATATTTT

D: -
size: few
V: TRBV9
J: TRBJ1-1
length: 15
CDR3: CASSAGGGRNTEAFF
DNA: TGTGCCAGCAGCGCCGGGGGCGGAAGGAACACTGAAGCTTTCTTT

D: -
size: few
V: TRBV12-3/TRBV12-4
J: TRBJ2-5
length: 14
CDR3: CASSLDREPETQYF
DNA: TGTGCCAGCAGTTTAGACAGGGAACCAGAGACCCAGTACTTC

D: -
size: few
V: TRBV12-3/TRBV12-4
J: TRBJ1-2
length: 13
CDR3: CASSLAVNYGYTF
DNA: TGTGCCAGCAGTTTAGCCGTTAACTATGGCTACACCTTC

D: -
size: many
V: TRBV24-1
J: TRBJ2-3
length: 16
CDR3: CATSDQSRTSTDTQYF
DNA: TGTGCCACCAGTGACCAATCGAGGACTAGCACAGATACGCAGTATTTT

D: -
size: -
V: TRBV7-9
J: TRBJ1-1
length: 18
CDR3: CASSLAGALYRVNTEAFF
DNA: TGTGCCAGCAGCTTAGCGGGGGCCCTATACAGGGTGAACACTGAAGCTTTCTTT

D: -
size: many
V: TRBV18
J: TRBJ1-1
length: 13
CDR3: CASSPEGNTEAFF
DNA: TGTGCCAGCAGCCCAGAGGGGAACACTGAAGCTTTCTTT

D: -
size: few
V: TRBV18
J: TRBJ2-7
length: 14
CDR3: CASSPPRALGEQYF
DNA: TGTGCCAGCTCACCACCTCGGGCGCTGGGGGAGCAGTACTTC

D: -
size: few
V: TRBV29-1
J: TRBJ1-1
length: 11
CDR3: CSVGQHLEAFF
DNA: TGCAGCGTTGGACAGCACCTCGAAGCTTTCTTT

D: TRBD1
size: -
V: TRBV19
J: TRBJ2-1
length: 15
CDR3: CASSTPGTGYNEQFF
DNA: TGTGCCAGTAGTACCCCCGGGACAGGCTACAATGAGCAGTTCTTC

D: -
size: -
V: TRBV4-1
J: TRBJ2-7
length: 14
CDR3: CASSLVADSYEQYF
DNA: TGCGCCAGCAGCCTTGTAGCGGACTCCTACGAGCAGTACTTC

D: -
size: -
V: TRBV24-1
J: TRBJ2-2
length: 14
CDR3: CATSDSGNTGELFF
DNA: TGTGCCACCAGTGACAGCGGGAACACCGGGGAGCTGTTTTTT

D: TRBD1
size: -
V: TRBV6-5
J: TRBJ1-5
length: 15
CDR3: CASAFGQGLNQPQHF
DNA: TGTGCCAGCGCTTTCGGACAGGGCCTTAATCAGCCCCAGCATTTT

D: -
size: -
V: TRBV11-2
J: TRBJ1-2
length: 14
CDR3: CASSPWGDPYGYTF
DNA: TGTGCCAGCAGCCCCTGGGGGGACCCCTATGGCTACACCTTC

D: TRBD2
size: many
V: TRBV5-1
J: TRBJ2-3
length: 17
CDR3: CASSLSVAGGTTDTQYF
DNA: TGCGCCAGCAGCTTGTCTGTAGCGGGAGGAACGACAGATACGCAGTATTTT